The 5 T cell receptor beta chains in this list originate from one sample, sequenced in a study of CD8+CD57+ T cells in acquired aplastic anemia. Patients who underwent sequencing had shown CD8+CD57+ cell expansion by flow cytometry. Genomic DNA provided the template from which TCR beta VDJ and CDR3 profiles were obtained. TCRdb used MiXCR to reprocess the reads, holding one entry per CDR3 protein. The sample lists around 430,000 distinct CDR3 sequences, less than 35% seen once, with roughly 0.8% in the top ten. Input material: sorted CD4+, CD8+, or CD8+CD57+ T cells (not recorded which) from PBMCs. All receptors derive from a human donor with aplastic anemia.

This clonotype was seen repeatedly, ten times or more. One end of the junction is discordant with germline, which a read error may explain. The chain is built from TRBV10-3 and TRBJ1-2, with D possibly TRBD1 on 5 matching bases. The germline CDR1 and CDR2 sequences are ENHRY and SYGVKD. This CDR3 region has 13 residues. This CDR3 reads CASSPGTGYGYTF. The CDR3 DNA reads TGTGCCAGCAGTCCCGGGACGGGCTATGGCTACACCTTC.

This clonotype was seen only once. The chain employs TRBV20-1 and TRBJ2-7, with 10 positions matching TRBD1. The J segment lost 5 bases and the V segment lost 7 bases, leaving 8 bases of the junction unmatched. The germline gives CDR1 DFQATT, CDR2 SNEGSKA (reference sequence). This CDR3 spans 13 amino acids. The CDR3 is CSGSRDRGDEQYF. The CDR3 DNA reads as TGCAGTGGGAGCCGGGACAGGGGCGACGAGCAGTACTTC.

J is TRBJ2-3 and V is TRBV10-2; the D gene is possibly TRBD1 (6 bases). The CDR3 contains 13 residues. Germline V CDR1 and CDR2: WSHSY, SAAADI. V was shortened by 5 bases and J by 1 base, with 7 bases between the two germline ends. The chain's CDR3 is CASSQGRTDTQYF. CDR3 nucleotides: TGCGCCAGCAGTCAGGGGCGCACAGATACGCAGTATTTT.

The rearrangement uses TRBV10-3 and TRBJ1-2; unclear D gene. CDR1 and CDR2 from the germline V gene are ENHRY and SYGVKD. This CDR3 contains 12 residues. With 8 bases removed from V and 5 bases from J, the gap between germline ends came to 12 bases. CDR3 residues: CAIGREGYGYTF. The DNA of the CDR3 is TGTGCCATCGGACGGGAGGGTTATGGCTACACCTTC.

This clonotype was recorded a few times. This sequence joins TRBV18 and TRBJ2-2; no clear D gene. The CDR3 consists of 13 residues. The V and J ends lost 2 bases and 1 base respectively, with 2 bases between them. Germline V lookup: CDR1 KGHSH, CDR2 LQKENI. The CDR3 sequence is CASSPENTGELFF. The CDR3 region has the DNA TGTGCCAGCTCACCAGAGAACACCGGGGAGCTGTTTTTT.